What follows describes a single T cell receptor beta chain. Its specificity is not known. Staff drew approximately 9.1 milliliters of peripheral blood from each donor. The V gene end was trimmed by 5 bases and the J gene end by 0 bases; junction bases not matched to a gene: 6. The CDR3 loop spans 17 amino acids. CDR1 and CDR2 (germline): PRHDT, FYEKMQ (reference sequence). These data belong to a study of blood T cells in healthy people across ages. Study-level findings and limits: When one million T cells were used, diversity estimates were thought to be underestimates. Diversity of TCR beta per million T cells declined in a roughly linear way with age.

PCR was performed a second time for roughly 7 to 12 cycles using a sample-barcoded 5' primer and a J-beta primer mix. One entry per CDR3 protein, called by TCRdb with MiXCR from the 5' RACE reads. The repertoire includes about 1,400,000 distinct CDR3 sequences, roughly 40% of them detected once, and 7.9% sits in the top ten. Sequences were obtained from blood. The chain joins TRBV13 to TRBJ2-6, with 8 bases matching TRBD1. This sequence was found in a woman younger than 30 in good health. The DNA of the CDR3 is TGTGCCAGCAGCGCGGGGACAGGCCGCTCTGGGGCCAACGTCCTGACTTTC. Amino acids: CASSAGTGRSGANVLTF.